A selection of T cell receptor beta chains follows, all from one sample in a study of blood T cells in healthy people across ages. TCRdb passed the 5' RACE reads through MiXCR, listing each CDR3 protein once. The top ten hold around 13% of the sample, which has about 810,000 distinct CDR3 sequences, about 37% seen once. Sequencing was performed on blood. The receptors stem from a man aged 18 to 29 in good health. The CDR3 runs from the conserved cysteine through the conserved F or W. Each record gives: D gene, clone size, J gene, V gene, CDR3 protein, CDR3 DNA. D genes are given only for firm matches. Size is stated for part of the rows, as once, few or many counts, or as a class when the clone is expanded.

- | - | TRBJ2-1 | TRBV7-2 | CASSLFWGRSSYNEQFF | TGTGCCAGCAGCTTATTTTGGGGTCGAAGCTCCTATAATGAGCAGTTCTTC
- | - | TRBJ2-7 | TRBV7-2 | CASSKRARETRYF | TGTGCCAGCAGCAAAAGGGCCCGGGAGACCCGGTACTTC
TRBD2 | many | TRBJ2-1 | TRBV4-3 | CASSLETEAGSYNEQFF | TGCGCCAGCAGCCTTGAAACTGAAGCGGGGTCCTACAATGAGCAGTTCTTC
- | few | TRBJ1-4 | TRBV6-2/TRBV6-3 | CASSYDSAAEKLFF | TGTGCCAGCAGTTACGACTCAGCGGCTGAAAAACTGTTTTTT
TRBD1 | few | TRBJ2-3 | TRBV12-3/TRBV12-4 | CASSLGTGFLNTDTQYF | TGTGCCAGCAGTTTAGGGACAGGCTTCCTCAACACAGATACGCAGTATTTT
- | many | TRBJ1-4 | TRBV10-3 | CAISGAGGDEKLFF | TGTGCCATCAGTGGAGCGGGGGGAGATGAAAAACTGTTTTTT
- | - | TRBJ1-6 | TRBV20-1 | CSARSRANSPLHF | TGCAGTGCTAGAAGCAGGGCTAATTCACCCCTCCACTTT
- | - | TRBJ1-2 | TRBV28 | CVSGEREGGYTF | TGTGTCAGCGGTGAGCGGGAGGGTGGCTACACCTTC
TRBD1 | - | TRBJ2-6 | TRBV5-1 | CASSLVQGDNVLTF | TGCGCCAGCAGCTTAGTACAGGGGGACAACGTCCTGACTTTC
- | - | TRBJ2-4 | TRBV5-1 | CASSLGLDKNIQYF | TGCGCCAGCAGCTTGGGCCTGGACAAAAACATTCAGTACTTC
TRBD2 | few | TRBJ2-4 | TRBV12-3/TRBV12-4 | CASSRRGGGVGKNIQYF | TGTGCCAGCAGCCGCCGGGGGGGGGGCGTCGGCAAAAACATTCAGTACTTC
- | few | TRBJ2-1 | TRBV7-2 | CASSLVFQADEQFF | TGTGCCAGCAGCTTAGTATTTCAGGCGGATGAGCAGTTCTTC
- | few | TRBJ2-3 | TRBV7-2 | CASSLSGQGGTDTQYF | TGTGCCAGCAGCTTGTCGGGACAAGGGGGCACAGATACGCAGTATTTT
- | - | TRBJ2-7 | TRBV18 | CASSPSAVYEQYF | TGTGCCAGCTCACCATCAGCGGTCTACGAGCAGTACTTC
- | few | TRBJ1-1 | TRBV4-1 | CASSRTGDSRTEAFF | TGCGCCAGCAGCCGGACCGGAGACAGTCGGACTGAAGCTTTCTTT
TRBD2 | - | TRBJ2-1 | TRBV4-3 | CASSQDYRLAGGVEQFF | TGCGCCAGCAGCCAAGATTATCGGCTAGCGGGAGGTGTTGAGCAGTTCTTC
- | few | TRBJ2-1 | TRBV14 | CASSQNGGGPKNEQFF | TGTGCCAGCAGCCAAAATGGGGGGGGGCCGAAGAATGAGCAGTTCTTC
- | - | TRBJ1-3 | TRBV7-9 | CASSLEVGTLHSGNTIYF | TGTGCCAGCAGCTTAGAAGTAGGAACATTACACTCTGGAAACACCATATATTTT
- | - | TRBJ2-4 | TRBV3-1 | CASSQREGQIYF | TGTGCCAGCAGCCAAAGGGAGGGACAGATATACTTC
- | - | TRBJ2-1 | TRBV12-3/TRBV12-4 | CATSFPSTRNEQFF | TGTGCCACCTCTTTCCCGTCGACTCGTAATGAGCAGTTCTTC
- | - | TRBJ1-2 | TRBV3-1 | CASSQDLTTGYGYTF | TGTGCCAGCAGCCAAGATCTTACGACAGGCTATGGCTACACCTTC
TRBD1 | many | TRBJ2-7 | TRBV20-1 | CSARRTGAAYEQYF | TGCAGTGCTAGACGTACAGGGGCGGCCTACGAGCAGTACTTC
- | - | TRBJ2-7 | TRBV4-1 | CASSQDRPGSYNEQYF | TGCGCCAGCAGCCAAGATCGGCCAGGCTCCTACAATGAGCAGTACTTC
- | many | TRBJ1-2 | TRBV12-3/TRBV12-4 | CASSLTEGYGYTF | TGTGCCAGCAGTTTAACAGAAGGGTATGGCTACACCTTC
TRBD2 | - | TRBJ2-1 | TRBV12-3/TRBV12-4 | CASSPGLALGNEQFF | TGTGCCAGCAGTCCCGGACTAGCGCTTGGGAATGAGCAGTTCTTC
- | - | TRBJ2-3 | TRBV12-3/TRBV12-4 | CASSFSGQGGTDTQYF | -